A single sample is the source of the 4 T cell receptor beta chains below, sequenced in a study of blood T cell repertoires in COVID-19 (TCRdb year 2020). The library was built by means of the immunoSEQ multiplex PCR assay. In its TCRdb copy, this immuneACCESS table keeps in-frame sequences only and misses some clones. Where compared with another copy, unresolved V genes explain less than half of these, and the others have no known cause. The sample table shows some 180,000 clones, and around 83% are seen once. The ten largest clones add up to around a fifth of the sample. Sequences were obtained from peripheral blood. The receptors shown here come from an older woman who had recovered from COVID-19.

The chain is built from TRBV7-3 and TRBJ2-3, with unresolved D. This CDR3 is 15 amino acids long. Germline CDR1 and CDR2: SGHTA and FQGTGA. The V and J ends lost 5 bases and 1 base respectively, with 13 bases between them. CDR3 amino acids: CASSRVPGGTDTQYF. The CDR3 DNA reads as TGTGCCAGCAGCCGTGTCCCTGGAGGCACAGATACGCAGTATTTT.

The chain has TRBV11-2 and TRBJ2-7; D is possibly TRBD2 (5 bases). V dropped 5 bases and J dropped 0 bases, with 20 bases sitting between them. The CDR3 sequence is 17 residues long. Germline V CDR1 and CDR2: SGHAT, FQNNGV. In DNA form, the CDR3 reads TGTGCCAGCAGCCCTATAGGACTGTCACGGGGCTCCTACGAGCAGTACTTC. Its protein is CASSPIGLSRGSYEQYF.

The V and J genes are TRBV19 and TRBJ1-2, with 8 positions matching TRBD1. The CDR3 consists of 15 residues. V lost 7 bases to trimming and J lost 8 bases; unmatched junction nucleotides: 15. The germline gives CDR1 LNHDA, CDR2 SQIVND (reference sequence). The CDR3 reads CASMGGDRRFGGYTF. The CDR3 DNA reads TGTGCCAGTATGGGGGGGGACAGGCGTTTTGGCGGCTACACCTTC.

In this sample, this clone turned up once. The V and J genes are TRBV6-6 and TRBJ2-7, with 9 bases fitting TRBD1. J lost 0 bases, V lost 5 bases, and 5 bases had no gene match. This CDR3 spans 15 amino acids. CDR1 is MNHNY and CDR2 is SVGAGI in the germline V gene (reference sequence). The CDR3 protein is CASSPRDRASYEQYF. In DNA, the CDR3 is TGTGCCAGCAGTCCCCGGGACAGGGCCTCCTACGAGCAGTACTTC.